Below, 32 T cell receptor beta chains from the same sample are listed, as sequenced in a study of cytomegalovirus exposure and HLA in healthy donors. The primer mix had 60 Vbeta and 13 Jbeta primers. Here immunoSEQ multiplex PCR was the method, and the copy in TCRdb shows in-frame clones only, minus some. The table includes around 180,000 clones, approximately 78% detected once. The sequenced sample was PBMCs. The receptors stem from a male donor in good health and CMV-seronegative.

The chain recombines TRBV19 with TRBJ1-6, with 7 bases matching TRBD1. Germline lookup yields CDR1 LNHDA and CDR2 SQIVND (reference sequence). With V trimmed by 5 bases and J by 4 bases, 5 bases remained unmatched. The CDR3 has 15 amino acids. The CDR3 DNA reads as TGTGCCAGTAGTGGTGGGACAGCTTATAATTCACCCCTCCACTTT. Translated: CASSGGTAYNSPLHF.

V is TRBV7-9 and J is TRBJ1-1; D gene unclear. The CDR3 has 12 amino acids. V lost 3 bases and J lost 1, with 3 bases in between. CDR1 and CDR2 (germline): SEHNR, FQNEAQ (reference sequence). CDR3 sequence (DNA): TGTGCCAGCAGCTTCCAGAACACTGAAGCTTTCTTT. Protein sequence: CASSFQNTEAFF. The complete variable domain, with remaining parts taken from reference TRBV7-9 and TRBJ1-1, reads DTGVSQNPRHKITKRGQNVTFRCDPISEHNRLYWYRQTLGQGPEFLTYFQNEAQLEKSRLLSDRFSAERPKGSFSTLEIQRTEQGDSAMYLCASSFQNTEAFFGQGTRLTVV.

This clone was recorded a few times. This rearrangement joins TRBV6-5 to TRBJ2-5; perhaps TRBD2 as D (5 bases). The CDR3 extends over 13 amino acids. V dropped 6 bases and J dropped 3 bases, with 11 bases sitting between them. Germline CDR1 MNHEY, CDR2 SVGAGI. The CDR3 here is CASSLDGEETQYF. Written as DNA, the CDR3 is TGTGCCAGCAGCCTCGACGGGGAAGAGACCCAGTACTTC.

J is TRBJ2-1 and V is TRBV11-2, with TRBD2 matching over 12 bases. V lost 0 bases to trimming and J lost 4 bases; unmatched junction nucleotides: 4. CDR1 and CDR2 from the germline V gene are SGHAT and FQNNGV. The CDR3 has 17 residues. CDR3 in amino acids: CASSLDAGTSGYNEQFF. The CDR3 DNA reads TGTGCCAGCAGCTTAGATGCCGGGACTAGCGGGTACAATGAGCAGTTCTTC.

The V call is TRBV11-3, the J call TRBJ2-2; maybe TRBD1 (5 bases). V was clipped by 2 bases and J by 3 bases, with 16 bases between them. CDR1 and CDR2 (germline): SGHNT, YENEEA. This CDR3 comprises 17 residues. CDR3 protein: CASSLNRARDYTGELFF. CDR3 DNA: TGTGCCAGCAGCTTAAATCGAGCCAGGGATTACACCGGGGAGCTGTTTTTT.

This clone has a single count. V gene TRBV20-1 combines with J gene TRBJ2-7; TRBD1 is a possible D gene (5 bases). Trimming removed 5 bases from V and 6 bases from J, with 11 bases in between. The germline CDR1 and CDR2 sequences are DFQATT and SNEGSKA (reference sequence). This CDR3 spans 11 amino acids. The CDR3 loop reads CSALRQPEQYF. The CDR3 coding sequence is TGCAGTGCTCTACGACAGCCCGAGCAGTACTTC.

The V call is TRBV4-2, the J call TRBJ2-3, with 10 bases identical to TRBD2. This CDR3 region has 16 residues. Germline CDR1 and CDR2: LGHNA and YNFKEQ. The V gene end was trimmed by 1 base and the J gene end by 3 bases; junction bases not matched to a gene: 4. The CDR3 sequence: CASSQVASGRTDTQYF. CDR3 DNA sequence: TGTGCCAGCAGCCAAGTGGCTAGCGGGAGAACAGATACGCAGTATTTT.

The CDR3 loop is CATSRVPSYEQYF. CDR3 nucleotides: TGTGCCACCAGCAGAGTCCCCAGCTACGAGCAGTACTTC. The chain couples TRBV15 to TRBJ2-7; D not resolved. This CDR3 comprises 13 residues. V was trimmed by 1 base and J by 3 bases, leaving 7 bases between them. The V gene's germline CDR1 is LNHNV and CDR2 YYDKDF (reference sequence).

The J gene is TRBJ2-1, the V gene TRBV7-3; the match to TRBD2 covers 11 bases. Per germline, CDR1 SGHTA and CDR2 FQGTGA. The CDR3 has 14 residues. Trimming removed 3 bases from V and 5 bases from J; junction bases left unmatched: 0. The CDR3 loop reads CASSLGLADNEQFF. The CDR3 nucleotides are TGTGCCAGCAGCTTGGGACTAGCGGACAATGAGCAGTTCTTC.

The chain combines TRBV9 with TRBJ2-3; TRBD2 aligns across 9 bases. Germline V gene data show CDR1 as SGDLS and CDR2 as YYNGEE. V gave up 2 bases and J gave up 9 bases; unmatched junction bases: 4. This CDR3 spans 13 amino acids. The CDR3 is CASSVSGSNTQYF. The CDR3 region has the DNA TGTGCCAGCAGCGTTAGCGGGAGTAACACGCAGTATTTT.

This chain joins TRBV5-1 and TRBJ2-5; TRBD1 matches 10 bases. The V gene's germline CDR1 is SGHRS and CDR2 YFSETQ. V lost 0 bases, J lost 4 bases, and 9 bases stayed unmatched. CDR3 size: 17 residues. The CDR3 loop is CASSLDSAGTGVETQYF. The CDR3, as DNA: TGCGCCAGCAGCTTGGATTCGGCCGGGACAGGGGTAGAGACCCAGTACTTC. The whole variable domain, remainder taken from reference TRBV5-1 and TRBJ2-5, is KAGVTQTPRYLIKTRGQQVTLSCSPISGHRSVSWYQQTPGQGLQFLFEYFSETQRNKGNFPGRFSGRQFSNSRSEMNVSTLELGDSALYLCASSLDSAGTGVETQYFGPGTRLLVL.

This clone turned up a few times. The genes are TRBV19 and TRBJ2-1, with TRBD2 as a possible D gene (5 bases). This CDR3 contains 15 residues. Germline V gene data show CDR1 as LNHDA and CDR2 as SQIVND (reference sequence). Deletions cut 3 bases from V and 0 bases from J, with 9 bases between. For the CDR3, the DNA is TGTGCCAGTAGTATGGACCGGGGCTCCTACAATGAGCAGTTCTTC. This sequence encodes CASSMDRGSYNEQFF.

This clone has only one observation. The V and J genes are TRBV7-5 and TRBJ2-7; the table's D call, TRBD2, was not checked against the DNA. TRBV7-5 is assigned pseudogene status. The CDR3 sequence is 10 residues long. In nucleotides, the CDR3 is TGTGTCAGAAGATACTACGAGCAGTACTTC. Protein: CVRRYYEQYF.

The rearrangement joins TRBV9 to TRBJ2-7, with TRBD2 matching 7 bases. The CDR3 contains 16 residues. After removal of 0 bases from V and 0 bases from J, the junction contained 6 bases not matched to a gene. Germline V lookup: CDR1 SGDLS, CDR2 YYNGEE. CDR3 residues: CASSVDLRGSSYEQYF. The CDR3 coding sequence is TGTGCCAGCAGCGTAGATTTGCGGGGGAGCTCCTACGAGCAGTACTTC. The whole variable domain, filled in from reference TRBV9 and TRBJ2-7, reads DSGVTQTPKHLITATGQRVTLRCSPRSGDLSVYWYQQSLDQGLQFLIQYYNGEERAKGNILERFSAQQFPDLHSELNLSSLELGDSALYFCASSVDLRGSSYEQYFGPGTRLTVT.

The genes are TRBV28 and TRBJ2-7; 9 positions agree with TRBD1. The J segment lost 6 bases and the V segment lost 6 bases, leaving 6 bases of the junction unmatched. Germline V gene lookup returns CDR1 MDHEN and CDR2 SYDVKM. The CDR3 contains 13 residues. The CDR3 region is CASRQGQGTEQYF. For the CDR3, the DNA is TGTGCCAGCAGACAAGGACAGGGGACCGAGCAGTACTTC.

The CDR3 reads CASSFSGPITGELFF. The CDR3 nucleotides read TGTGCCAGCAGTTTTAGCGGACCGATCACCGGGGAGCTGTTTTTT. This chain connects TRBV6-6 to TRBJ2-2; possibly TRBD2 for D (6 bases). The germline V gene has CDR1 MNHNY and CDR2 SVGAGI (reference sequence). V dropped 4 bases and J dropped 4 bases, with 13 bases sitting between them. This CDR3 has 15 amino acids.

The rearrangement links TRBV11-2 to TRBJ2-2, with 13 bases lining up with TRBD2. V lost 5 bases and J lost 4; bases outside the gene matches: 7. There are 17 residues in the CDR3. CDR1 SGHAT and CDR2 FQNNGV come from the germline V gene. CDR3 loop: CASSARTSGSPTGELFF. The CDR3 DNA is TGTGCCAGCAGCGCCAGGACTAGCGGGAGCCCCACCGGGGAGCTGTTTTTT.

This clone was found once. The rearrangement links TRBV7-3 to TRBJ2-1; 8 positions agree with TRBD2. V shed 5 bases and J 6 bases; nucleotides not matched to a gene: 9. The V gene's germline CDR1 is SGHTA and CDR2 FQGTGA. The CDR3 sequence is 15 residues long. CDR3 bases: TGTGCCAGCAGCCCATGGCGGGGGGCAAGCAATGAGCAGTTCTTC. Amino acids: CASSPWRGASNEQFF.

J is TRBJ2-5 and V is TRBV28, with 8 bases that match TRBD2. The germline CDR1 and CDR2 sequences are MDHEN and SYDVKM. The CDR3 spans 15 residues. The J segment lost 2 bases and the V segment lost 8 bases, leaving 10 bases of the junction unmatched. CDR3 loop: CASARGGQTQETQYF. The DNA of the CDR3 is TGTGCCAGCGCACGGGGGGGACAAACACAAGAGACCCAGTACTTC.

The V gene is TRBV19, the J gene TRBJ2-7, with a weak D call TRBD1 (5 bases). The CDR3 covers 14 residues. CDR1 LNHDA and CDR2 SQIVND come from the germline V gene (reference sequence). The V gene lost 4 bases and the J gene lost 0 bases, with 10 bases spanning the gap. The CDR3 sequence: CASSTQGNSYEQYF. The CDR3 nucleotides read TGTGCCAGTAGTACCCAGGGTAACTCCTACGAGCAGTACTTC.

This clone was observed once. The V and J genes are TRBV7-8 and TRBJ1-5; 10 bases match TRBD1. In germline, CDR1 is SGHVS, CDR2 FQNEAQ. CDR3 length: 15 residues. Trimming took 1 base from V and 6 from J; bases not matched to a gene: 3. The CDR3: CASSLVDRGTQPQHF. CDR3 nucleotide sequence: TGTGCCAGCAGCTTAGTGGACAGGGGGACTCAGCCCCAGCATTTT.

The gene calls are TRBV6-1 and TRBJ2-7; the match to TRBD1 covers 7 bases. The V gene end was trimmed by 7 bases and the J gene end by 4 bases; junction bases not matched to a gene: 7. Germline V lookup: CDR1 MNHNS, CDR2 SASEGT. This CDR3 spans 13 amino acids. This chain's CDR3 is CASKQGILYEQYF. The CDR3 DNA reads TGTGCCAGCAAACAGGGGATCTTGTACGAGCAGTACTTC.

V usage is TRBV19 and J usage is TRBJ2-7; 8 nucleotides match TRBD2. Germline V gives CDR1 LNHDA, CDR2 SQIVND (reference sequence). The V segment lost 3 bases and the J segment 2 bases; nucleotides outside the gene matches: 3. This CDR3 is built from 14 residues. The CDR3 sequence is CASSIGGGPYEQYF. CDR3 nucleotides: TGTGCCAGTAGTATCGGGGGGGGCCCCTACGAGCAGTACTTC.

The rearrangement links TRBV7-8 to TRBJ1-4, with D maybe TRBD1 (5 bases). The V end lost 3 bases, the J end lost 3 bases, and 14 bases lay between the germline ends. Per the germline V gene, CDR1 is SGHVS and CDR2 is FQNEAQ. The CDR3 consists of 16 residues. CDR3 amino acids: CASSFRRDFSNEKLFF. CDR3 DNA sequence: TGTGCCAGCAGCTTCCGCAGGGACTTTTCTAATGAAAAACTGTTTTTT.

The rearrangement joins TRBV7-3 to TRBJ2-7, with D possibly matching TRBD2 (6 bases). From germline, CDR1 is SGHTA and CDR2 FQGTGA. V lost 3 bases, J lost 6 bases, and 12 bases lay in between. The CDR3 contains 13 residues. CDR3 residues: CASSFSGVAEQYF. CDR3 bases: TGTGCCAGCAGCTTCTCGGGAGTAGCCGAGCAGTACTTC.

The J gene is TRBJ1-1, the V gene TRBV6-5, with D possibly matching TRBD1 (6 bases). The CDR3 is made up of 15 amino acids. Germline assignment: CDR1 MNHEY and CDR2 SVGAGI. V gave up 3 bases and J gave up 4 bases, with 15 bases separating them. The CDR3 nucleotides are TGTGCCAGCAGTTATTGGGGGGGAGGGGGCACTGAAGCTTTCTTT. As protein: CASSYWGGGGTEAFF.

The V and J genes are TRBV18 and TRBJ1-1; 7 bases line up with TRBD1. Germline V gene sequence: CDR1 KGHSH, CDR2 LQKENI. The CDR3 extends over 13 amino acids. V lost 5 bases and J lost 10; bases outside the gene matches: 10. Written as DNA, the CDR3 is TGTGCCAGCTCAACTCGGGACAGTCGGGCAGCTTTCTTT. It encodes CASSTRDSRAAFF.

The V and J genes are TRBV4-2 and TRBJ1-4; 8 bases fit TRBD1. V lost 4 bases to trimming and J lost 8 bases; unmatched junction nucleotides: 3. This CDR3 has 13 amino acids. Per germline, CDR1 LGHNA and CDR2 YNFKEQ. The CDR3 region is CASSLQGGEKLFF. The CDR3, as DNA: TGTGCCAGCAGCCTACAGGGGGGGGAAAAACTGTTTTTT.

CDR3 amino acids: CASSVTGGALDTQYF. In DNA, the CDR3 is TGTGCCAGCAGCGTAACCGGGGGGGCCCTAGATACGCAGTATTTT. This chain joins TRBV9 and TRBJ2-3; 8 bases are shared with TRBD2. The CDR3 has 15 residues. The trim removed 1 base at V and 5 bases at J, leaving 6 bases unmatched. Germline values: CDR1 SGDLS, CDR2 YYNGEE.

This chain links TRBV10-3 with TRBJ1-2, with D perhaps TRBD1 (6 bases). The length of the CDR3 is 17 residues. Germline assignment: CDR1 ENHRY and CDR2 SYGVKD. The V end was cut by 0 bases, the J end by 0 bases, with 14 bases between. This CDR3 reads CAISESGQGPTNYGYTF. Written as DNA, the CDR3 is TGTGCCATCAGTGAGTCCGGCCAGGGGCCAACTAACTATGGCTACACCTTC.

The chain couples TRBV19 to TRBJ2-3, with D perhaps TRBD1 (6 bases). V lost 6 bases, J lost 0 bases, and 13 bases lay in between. The V gene's germline CDR1 is LNHDA and CDR2 SQIVND (reference sequence). CDR3 size: 15 residues. The CDR3 nucleotides read TGTGCCAGTAGCTCCCAGGACAGTAGCACAGATACGCAGTATTTT. Translated, it gives CASSSQDSSTDTQYF.

This chain joins TRBV4-1 and TRBJ2-5, with D hard to call. CDR3 size: 14 residues. From germline, CDR1 is MGHRA and CDR2 YSYEKL. Trimming removed 1 base at V and 2 bases at J, with 8 bases between. CDR3 protein: CASSQGYGQETQYF. In DNA form, the CDR3 reads TGCGCCAGCAGCCAAGGCTATGGTCAAGAGACCCAGTACTTC.